These 20 T cell receptor beta chains originate from one sample sequenced in a study of cytomegalovirus exposure and HLA in healthy donors. Here immunoSEQ multiplex PCR was the method, and the copy in TCRdb shows in-frame clones only, minus some. This table holds under 250,000 clones, 80% to 90% found once. Sequencing was done on a sample of PBMCs. The receptors shown here come from a woman between 18 and 29 years old in good health and CMV-seropositive.

The rearrangement links TRBV2 to TRBJ1-1; D is perhaps TRBD1 (5 bases). V lost 1 base to trimming and J lost 5 bases, with 11 bases between them. This CDR3 has 14 amino acids. CDR1 and CDR2 (germline): SNHLY, FYNNEI. The CDR3 DNA reads as TGTGCCAGCAGTGAAGGACAGTCTGGGACTGAAGCTTTCTTT. Translating it yields CASSEGQSGTEAFF.

The chain joins TRBV28 to TRBJ2-2, with TRBD1 identical over 7 bases. With V trimmed by 2 bases and J by 7 bases, 4 bases remained unmatched. This CDR3 contains 14 residues. Looked up from germline, CDR1 is MDHEN and CDR2 is SYDVKM. The chain's CDR3 is CASSLKGADGELFF. Here the CDR3 DNA reads TGTGCCAGCAGTTTAAAGGGGGCAGACGGGGAGCTGTTTTTT. Looking up the rest from reference TRBV28 and TRBJ2-2 gives the full variable domain: DVKVTQSSRYLVKRTGEKVFLECVQDMDHENMFWYRQDPGLGLRLIYFSYDVKMKEKGDIPEGYSVSREKKERFSLILESASTNQTSMYLCASSLKGADGELFFGEGSRLTVL.

This sequence joins TRBV7-2 and TRBJ2-1, with D possibly TRBD1 on 5 matching bases. This CDR3 contains 12 residues. Germline CDR1 is SGHTA and CDR2 is FQGNSA. The V end was cut by 5 bases, the J end by 6 bases, with 8 bases between. The CDR3 nucleotides are TGTGCCAGCAGCACTCAGGGCAATGAGCAGTTCTTC. Its protein product is CASSTQGNEQFF.

The rearrangement links TRBV10-2 to TRBJ1-2; D not certain. Trimming stripped 3 bases from V and 0 bases from J, with 5 bases between. Germline lookup yields CDR1 WSHSY and CDR2 SAAADI. The CDR3 totals 13 residues. CDR3 sequence: CASSEISNYGYTF. CDR3 sequence (DNA): TGCGCCAGCAGTGAAATCTCTAACTATGGCTACACCTTC.

The gene calls are TRBV6-5 and TRBJ2-1; TRBD1 is a possible D gene (5 bases). V dropped 6 bases and J dropped 7 bases, with 13 bases sitting between them. The CDR3 spans 13 residues. Germline values: CDR1 MNHEY, CDR2 SVGAGI. CDR3 sequence: CASSRGQPNEQFF. The CDR3 nucleotides are TGTGCCAGCAGCCGTGGACAACCGAATGAGCAGTTCTTC.

This CDR3 is CASSSTANSGNTIYF. The CDR3 coding sequence is TGTGCCAGCAGTTCGACAGCCAACTCTGGAAACACCATATATTTT. The chain links TRBV2 to TRBJ1-3, with D possibly TRBD1 on 5 matching bases. The CDR3 length is 15 residues. Per the germline V gene, CDR1 is SNHLY and CDR2 is FYNNEI. V lost 5 bases, J lost 0 bases, and 11 bases lay in between. Filled out from reference TRBV2 and TRBJ1-3, the complete variable domain reads EPEVTQTPSHQVTQMGQEVILRCVPISNHLYFYWYRQILGQKVEFLVSFYNNEISEKSEIFDDQFSVERPDGSNFTLKIRSTKLEDSAMYFCASSSTANSGNTIYFGEGSWLTVV.

The rearrangement uses TRBV9 and TRBJ2-1, with 8 positions matching TRBD1. The CDR3 covers 14 residues. The trim removed 2 bases at V and 7 bases at J, leaving 5 bases unmatched. From germline, CDR1 is SGDLS and CDR2 YYNGEE. The CDR3, as DNA: TGTGCCAGCAGCGTGAGGACAGGGCGGAATGAGCAGTTCTTC. As protein: CASSVRTGRNEQFF. The full variable domain, rest sourced from reference TRBV9 and TRBJ2-1, is DSGVTQTPKHLITATGQRVTLRCSPRSGDLSVYWYQQSLDQGLQFLIQYYNGEERAKGNILERFSAQQFPDLHSELNLSSLELGDSALYFCASSVRTGRNEQFFGPGTRLTVL.

In DNA, the CDR3 is TGTGCCAGCAGCTTAGTGAGTTACAATGAGCAGTTCTTC. It codes for CASSLVSYNEQFF. The genes are TRBV7-8 and TRBJ2-1; no clear D gene. The length of the CDR3 is 13 residues. Germline V gene lookup returns CDR1 SGHVS and CDR2 FQNEAQ. Trimming took off 1 base at V and 4 bases at J, with 5 bases between the two ends. Using reference TRBV7-8 and TRBJ2-1 for the parts outside the CDR3, the full variable domain is GAGVSQSPRYKVAKRGQDVALRCDPISGHVSLFWYQQALGQGPEFLTYFQNEAQLDKSGLPSDRFFAERPEGSVSTLKIQRTQQEDSAVYLCASSLVSYNEQFFGPGTRLTVL.

The chain carries TRBV4-1 and TRBJ2-7, with 10 bases aligning to TRBD2. The ends lost 4 bases at V and 4 bases at J; junction bases unmatched: 16. This CDR3 contains 18 residues. The V gene's germline CDR1 is MGHRA and CDR2 YSYEKL. This CDR3 reads CASSRMGLAGAQRYEQYF. The CDR3 coding sequence is TGCGCCAGCAGCCGGATGGGGCTAGCGGGAGCCCAACGGTACGAGCAGTACTTC.

The chain is built from TRBV5-1 and TRBJ1-5; D is ambiguous. The V gene lost 4 bases and the J gene lost 2 bases, with 10 bases spanning the gap. Germline V gene sequence: CDR1 SGHRS, CDR2 YFSETQ. The CDR3 spans 14 residues. CDR3 nucleotides: TGCGCCAGCAGCCCGGCCGGGGGCAATCAGCCCCAGCATTTT. Residues: CASSPAGGNQPQHF.

This chain connects TRBV9 to TRBJ1-1; 9 nucleotides match TRBD1. Germline V gene lookup returns CDR1 SGDLS and CDR2 YYNGEE. The CDR3 is 17 residues long. Trimming cost V 0 bases and J 4 bases; bases outside gene matches: 10. The DNA of the CDR3 is TGTGCCAGCAGCGTAGAGGGAGGGACAGGGTCTGGCACTGAAGCTTTCTTT. Protein sequence: CASSVEGGTGSGTEAFF.

The rearrangement links TRBV9 to TRBJ2-7, with 11 bases matching TRBD2. After removal of 4 bases from V and 2 bases from J, the junction contained 2 bases not matched to a gene. There are 14 residues in the CDR3. The germline gives CDR1 SGDLS, CDR2 YYNGEE. The CDR3 reads CASSSGLAAYEQYF. Written as DNA, the CDR3 is TGTGCCAGCAGCTCGGGACTAGCGGCCTACGAGCAGTACTTC.

The rearrangement uses TRBV27 and TRBJ2-2; a possible D gene is TRBD2 (6 bases). The germline V and J ends were trimmed by 5 bases and 0 bases, with 22 bases remaining between them. CDR3 size: 19 residues. The germline V gene encodes CDR1 MNHEY and CDR2 SMNVEV (reference sequence). The CDR3 DNA is TGTGCCAGCAGTCCCCCGGTACGGGAGTGGTTTGCGAACACCGGGGAGCTGTTTTTT. It is translated as CASSPPVREWFANTGELFF.

The chain has TRBV25-1 and TRBJ1-4; 9 bases line up with TRBD1. The junction had 5 bases not matched to a gene; V was cut back by 8 bases and J by 7 bases. CDR1 and CDR2 from the germline V gene are MGHDK and SYGVNS. This CDR3 comprises 13 residues. The CDR3 loop is CASHRGRGEKLFF. DNA for the CDR3: TGTGCCAGCCACAGGGGGCGAGGTGAAAAACTGTTTTTT.

This chain uses TRBV2 with TRBJ1-1, with D possibly being TRBD1 (6 bases). The CDR3 length is 14 residues. V lost 7 bases and J 5 bases, leaving 17 bases between the germline ends. In germline, CDR1 is SNHLY, CDR2 FYNNEI. CDR3 sequence reads: CASTTRGASTEAFF. The CDR3 DNA sequence: TGTGCCAGCACCACCCGGGGGGCGAGTACTGAAGCTTTCTTT.

The V and J genes are TRBV15 and TRBJ2-7, with 7 bases identical to TRBD2. Looked up from germline, CDR1 is LNHNV and CDR2 is YYDKDF (reference sequence). The CDR3 has 16 amino acids. Germline trimming cut 1 base from V and 7 bases from J; bases unmatched to any gene: 13. CDR3 in DNA: TGTGCCACCAGCAGAGTCCTGGGGGGGAGATCGGGGGAGCAGTACTTC. This translates into CATSRVLGGRSGEQYF.

This chain links TRBV5-6 with TRBJ1-3; 8 nucleotides align to TRBD1. After removal of 4 bases from V and 7 bases from J, the junction contained 13 bases not matched to a gene. Germline V gives CDR1 SGHDT, CDR2 YYEEEE. There are 16 residues in the CDR3. CDR3 sequence reads: CASSLDGTGGRNTIYF. CDR3 in DNA: TGTGCCAGCAGCCTGGATGGGACAGGTGGGAGGAACACCATATATTTT. Drawing the rest from reference TRBV5-6 and TRBJ1-3, the complete variable domain is DAGVTQSPTHLIKTRGQQVTLRCSPKSGHDTVSWYQQALGQGPQFIFQYYEEEERQRGNFPDRFSGHQFPNYSSELNVNALLLGDSALYLCASSLDGTGGRNTIYFGEGSWLTVV.

This chain joins TRBV5-4 and TRBJ1-1, with D hard to call. V was trimmed by 4 bases and J by 0 bases, leaving 16 bases between them. This CDR3 has 16 residues. Germline V lookup: CDR1 SGHNT, CDR2 YYREEE (reference sequence). CDR3 sequence reads: CASSPAQEYMNTEAFF. CDR3 nucleotide sequence: TGTGCCAGCAGCCCGGCCCAGGAATATATGAACACTGAAGCTTTCTTT.

The rearrangement links TRBV28 to TRBJ1-3; 11 nucleotides agree with TRBD1. CDR1 is MDHEN, CDR2 SYDVKM, per germline. V trimming: 5 bases; J trimming: 2 bases; junction bases outside the gene matches: 5. CDR3 length: 16 amino acids. This chain's CDR3 is CASSRPGQGAGNTIYF. The CDR3 coding sequence is TGTGCCAGCAGTCGTCCGGGACAGGGGGCTGGAAACACCATATATTTT.

The rearrangement joins TRBV12-5 to TRBJ1-3; 7 bases match TRBD1. The V gene end was trimmed by 0 bases and the J gene end by 2 bases; junction bases not matched to a gene: 4. This CDR3 has 16 residues. In germline, CDR1 is LGHNT, CDR2 FRNRAP. In DNA, the CDR3 is TGTGCTAGTGGTTTGGTACTCGACAGGGCTGGAAACACCATATATTTT. This codes for CASGLVLDRAGNTIYF. The full variable domain, rest sourced from reference TRBV12-5 and TRBJ1-3, is DARVTQTPRHKVTEMGQEVTMRCQPILGHNTVFWYRQTMMQGLELLAYFRNRAPLDDSGMPKDRFSAEMPDATLATLKIQPSEPRDSAVYFCASGLVLDRAGNTIYFGEGSWLTVV.